A selection of T cell receptor beta chains follows, all from one sample in a study of blood T cell repertoires in COVID-19. Sequenced by immunoSEQ multiplex PCR; TCRdb stores in-frame clones only, minus some. Among under 200,000 clones listed, about 80% were seen once. Source material: PBMCs or T cells enriched from blood (not recorded which). The receptors originated from a man aged 45-60 years who had recovered from COVID-19. Each CDR3 is given with its conserved first and last residue. A D gene is named only where the DNA matches it firmly. Rows may omit the clone size; those that give it use once, few, many or a size class.

>-|TRBJ1-3|TRBV11-3|-
TGTGCCAGCAACTCGGGAGGAAACACCATATATTTT
CASNSGGNTIYF
>once|TRBJ1-1|TRBV10-3|TRBD1
TGTGCCATCAAGGGAAGGGGACAGGGAAAGAACACTGAAGCTTTCTTT
CAIKGRGQGKNTEAFF
>-|TRBJ2-7|TRBV15|-
TGTGCCACCAGCAGAGATCCCTCCGAGCAGTACTTC
CATSRDPSEQYF
>-|TRBJ2-2|TRBV19|TRBD1
TGTGCCAGTAGTATATTAGCGACAGGGGACACCGGGGAGCTGTTTTTT
CASSILATGDTGELFF
>-|TRBJ2-7|TRBV18|-
TGTGCCAGCTCACCACCGAGCCACGAGCAGTACTTC
CASSPPSHEQYF
>-|TRBJ2-7|TRBV19|-
TGTGCCAGTAGCGGGGGACGCACCTACGAGCAGTACTTC
CASSGGRTYEQYF
>-|TRBJ1-5|TRBV12-5|-
TGTGCTAGTGGTGGGCGTGATGGTGGCAATCAGCCCCAGCATTTT
CASGGRDGGNQPQHF
>once|TRBJ1-6|TRBV28|-
TGTGCCAGCAGCCTTAGAGAGGGAAGGACCTATAATTCACCCCTCCACTTT
CASSLREGRTYNSPLHF
>-|TRBJ1-1|TRBV5-1|-
TGCGCCAGCAGCCGGCAGGGGAACACTGAAGCTTTCTTT
CASSRQGNTEAFF
>-|TRBJ2-1|TRBV11-2|TRBD2
TGTGCCAGCAGCTTCCGGACTAGCAATGAGCAGTTCTTC
CASSFRTSNEQFF
>-|TRBJ1-1|TRBV19|TRBD1
TGTGCCAGTAGTCTTCTGTGGACAGGGAAGAACACTGAAGCTTTCTTT
CASSLLWTGKNTEAFF
>-|TRBJ1-4|TRBV28|-
TGTGCCAGCAGTTTATGGGGGGGGCCCACTAATGAAAAACTGTTTTTT
CASSLWGGPTNEKLFF
>-|TRBJ2-4|TRBV29-1|-
TGCAGCGTTGACCAGGGAAGCAAAAACATTCAGTACTTC
CSVDQGSKNIQYF
>-|TRBJ1-5|TRBV6-2/TRBV6-3|-
TGTGCCAGCAGTTACACGGGGTGGAACAATCAGCCCCAGCATTTT
CASSYTGWNNQPQHF
>-|TRBJ2-7|TRBV5-1|-
TGCGCCAGCAGCTTGACTAGCTACGAGCAGTACTTC
CASSLTSYEQYF
>-|TRBJ2-5|TRBV7-2|-
TGTGCCAGCAGCTTATTACTAGAGGAGACCCAGTACTTC
CASSLLLEETQYF
>-|TRBJ1-5|TRBV10-2|TRBD1
TGCGCCAGCAGTACAGGGGGGGTCAATCAGCCCCAGCATTTT
CASSTGGVNQPQHF
>-|TRBJ2-7|TRBV2|-
TGTGCCAGCAGTGGTGGAGGCGAGAGCTCCTACGAGCAGTACTTC
CASSGGGESSYEQYF
>few|TRBJ1-2|TRBV5-6|TRBD1
TGTGCCAGCAGCTTGTACTCGGGACAGCCCTATGGCTACACCTTC
CASSLYSGQPYGYTF
>-|TRBJ1-5|TRBV2|TRBD1
TGTGCCAGCAGTTGGACAGGGGCTAATCAGCCCCAGCATTTT
CASSWTGANQPQHF
>-|TRBJ1-1|TRBV3-1/TRBV3-2|TRBD1
TGTGCCAGCACGGCGACAGGGTCCGTGAACACTGAAGCTTTCTTT
CASTATGSVNTEAFF
>-|TRBJ2-7|TRBV3-1/TRBV3-2|-
TGTGCCAGCAGCCAAGTACCATTGGGACTCCACCTCAAGGCCTACGAGCAGTACTTC
CASSQVPLGLHLKAYEQYF
>few|TRBJ1-4|TRBV5-4|-
TGTGCCAGCAGCTTCGGGTCTCCAGGGGACCATGAAAAACTGTTTTTT
CASSFGSPGDHEKLFF
>-|TRBJ2-7|TRBV5-1|TRBD2
TGCGCCAGCAGGCTTAGCGGGGACTCCTACGAGCAGTACTTC
CASRLSGDSYEQYF
>-|TRBJ2-7|TRBV30|-
TGTGCCTGGAGCCGCGGGCCTCCATACGAGCAGTACTTC
CAWSRGPPYEQYF
>-|TRBJ2-3|TRBV4-1|TRBD2
TGCGCCAGCAGCCAAGTGAGCGGGGGGGCCGAGGCAGATACGCAGTATTTT
CASSQVSGGAEADTQYF
>-|TRBJ1-1|TRBV5-1|-
TGCGCCAGCAGTTTAGGGGCAGTTGGCACTGAAGCTTTCTTT
CASSLGAVGTEAFF
>-|TRBJ2-3|TRBV5-1|-
TGCGCCAGCAGCTTAGCGGGCTTAGAGGGAGATACGCAGTATTTT
CASSLAGLEGDTQYF
>-|TRBJ2-4|TRBV2|TRBD1
TGTGCCAGCAGCCACGGGACAGGGGGCCTCAAAAACATTCAGTACTTC
CASSHGTGGLKNIQYF
>-|TRBJ1-5|TRBV5-5|TRBD1
TGTGCCAGCAGCTTGGATTCGAGACAGGGCCTTCAACAGCATTTT
CASSLDSRQGLQQHF
>-|TRBJ2-3|TRBV9|-
TGTGCCAGCAGCGTAGGCGTTCATAGCACAGATACGCAGTATTTT
CASSVGVHSTDTQYF
>few|TRBJ1-1|TRBV3-1/TRBV3-2|-
TGTGCCAGCAGCTATCGTGGAGGCACTGAAGCTTTCTTT
CASSYRGGTEAFF
>-|TRBJ2-1|TRBV5-8|-
TGTGCCAGCAGCACCCCACCGGGAGAGCAGTTCTTC
CASSTPPGEQFF
>-|TRBJ1-3|TRBV4-1|TRBD1
TGCGCCAGCACCCAAGGGAGGGGGCCTGGAAACACCATATATTTT
CASTQGRGPGNTIYF
>-|TRBJ1-1|TRBV18|-
TGTGCCAGCTCATCAGACCTTCTAGTATCGAACACTGAAGCTTTCTTT
CASSSDLLVSNTEAFF
>-|TRBJ1-6|TRBV5-4|-
TGTGCCAGCAGCGTGGACGGTCAAAATTCACCCCTCCACTTT
CASSVDGQNSPLHF
>-|TRBJ2-1|TRBV24-1|TRBD2
TGTGCCACCAGTGTCACCGGGACTAGCGGGGTGGGTGAGCAGTTCTTC
CATSVTGTSGVGEQFF
>-|TRBJ2-5|TRBV7-9|TRBD1
TGTGCCAGCAACGATCCACAGGGGGTACAAGAGACCCAGTACTTC
CASNDPQGVQETQYF
>-|TRBJ2-1|TRBV15|TRBD1
TGTGCCACCAGTAGGCCTCCCAGGGACAGCCTAAGCTCCTACAATGAGCAGTTCTTC
CATSRPPRDSLSSYNEQFF
>-|TRBJ2-7|TRBV19|TRBD1
TGTGCCAGTAGTCCCGGACAGGGACCGTACGAGCAGTACTTC
CASSPGQGPYEQYF
>-|TRBJ2-1|TRBV14|-
TGTGCCAGCAGCCGGTTCGGGAACTACAATGAGCAGTTCTTC
CASSRFGNYNEQFF
>-|TRBJ1-6|TRBV27|-
TGTGCCAGCAGTCCGAGACAGGTGGATAATTCACCCCTCCACTTT
CASSPRQVDNSPLHF
>-|TRBJ2-3|TRBV11-2|-
TGTGCCAGCAGCTTAGTGGGGGCCCGCACAGATACGCAGTATTTT
CASSLVGARTDTQYF
>-|TRBJ1-5|TRBV10-1|TRBD1
TGCGCCAGCAGTCAGGGGGCCAGCAATCAGCCCCAGCATTTT
CASSQGASNQPQHF
>-|TRBJ1-6|TRBV5-1|TRBD1
TGCGCCAGCAGTTCTGGGACAGGGGACTATAATTCACCCCTCCACTTT
CASSSGTGDYNSPLHF
>-|TRBJ1-2|TRBV2|-
TGTGCCAGCAGTGTGTCGGGAAGGTATGGCTACACCTTC
CASSVSGRYGYTF
>-|TRBJ1-1|TRBV19|TRBD1
TGTGCCAGTAGTATAGACAGACAGGGTGAAGCTTTCTTT
CASSIDRQGEAFF